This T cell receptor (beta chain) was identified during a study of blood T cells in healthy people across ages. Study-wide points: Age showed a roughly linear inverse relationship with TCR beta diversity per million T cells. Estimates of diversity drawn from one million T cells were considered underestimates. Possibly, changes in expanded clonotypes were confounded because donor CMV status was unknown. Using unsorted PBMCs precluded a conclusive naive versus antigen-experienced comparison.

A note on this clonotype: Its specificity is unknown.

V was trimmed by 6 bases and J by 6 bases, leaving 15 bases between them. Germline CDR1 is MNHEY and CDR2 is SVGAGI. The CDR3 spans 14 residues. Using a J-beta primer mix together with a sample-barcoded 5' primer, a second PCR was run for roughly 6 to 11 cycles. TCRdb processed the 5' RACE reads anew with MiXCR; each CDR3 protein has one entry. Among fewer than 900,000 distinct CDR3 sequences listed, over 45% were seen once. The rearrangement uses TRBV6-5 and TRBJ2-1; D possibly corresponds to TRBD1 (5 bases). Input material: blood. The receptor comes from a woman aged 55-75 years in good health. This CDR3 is CASRNSGHINEQFF. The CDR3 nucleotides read TGTGCCAGCAGGAACTCCGGACACATCAATGAGCAGTTCTTC.